This TCR beta chain derives from a study of shared clonotypes between healthy human individuals. Repertoires were generated with immunoSEQ multiplex PCR, while TCRdb's copy carries only in-frame clones and drops some. Of fewer than 1 million clones in the sample, roughly 96% were seen once. CD45RO-negative CD8 cells positively selected for CCR7 made up the naive population, which excluded terminally differentiated effector memory CD45RA+ cells. Study results and caveats: Estimated richness was generally greater in naive than memory subsets.

Remarks on this clone: No antigen is known for it. The same CDR3 is also encoded by other DNA sequences in this sample.

The CDR3 sequence is 15 residues long. The V segment lost 3 bases and the J segment 0 bases; nucleotides outside the gene matches: 2. CDR1 and CDR2 from the germline V gene are SGHAT and FQNNGV. The sequence derives from a man aged 25 to 45 in good health. The chain links TRBV11-2 to TRBJ2-1, with 7 bases identical to TRBD1. The sequenced material came from naive CD8+ T cells sorted from blood. The CDR3 DNA sequence: TGTGCCAGCAGCTTGGGACAGAGCTCCTACAATGAGCAGTTCTTC. Its protein product is CASSLGQSSYNEQFF.